This T cell receptor (beta chain) was recorded in a study of metastatic and nonmetastatic thyroid tumors. Study as a whole: A comparison of repertoires was made across blood and tumor or nodule tissue from malignant and benign thyroid patients. General observations from the study: It was reportedly found that TCR beta diversity was significantly higher in malignant thyroid tumors than in benign nodules, a difference seen in both blood and tumor samples.

This clone has just a few counts. Its target is not known. A single base separates this from a much larger clone, so it may be a read error. All patients reached thyroid surgery having received no treatment beforehand. V shed 3 bases and J shed 9 bases, with 10 bases lying between them. Looked up from germline, CDR1 is SGDLS and CDR2 is YYNGEE. The CDR3 has 11 amino acids. As handled by the study authors: It was from CDR3 differences across clinicopathological groups that a distant-metastasis classifier for papillary thyroid cancer was built. Through MiXCR, TCRdb re-clonotyped the PCR reads. V and J calls and clone size were set by TCRdb, not the authors. The table records over 65,000 clones, 9.5% to 15% of them present only once.

V usage is TRBV9 and J usage is TRBJ2-7; no clear D gene. The material sequenced was tumor tissue. This sequence was found in a female donor with papillary thyroid cancer or a benign thyroid nodule (not recorded which). Some clones in this sample may be carry-over from other donors' samples. CDR3 protein: CASSGGGVQYF. The CDR3 DNA is TGTGCCAGCAGCGGAGGTGGGGTGCAGTACTTC.